A selection of T cell receptor beta chains follows, all from one sample in a study of tumor-infiltrating lymphocytes in oesophageal squamous cell carcinoma. A single record per CDR3 protein comes from TCRdb applying MiXCR to the PCR reads. The table shows 9,500 to 11,000 distinct CDR3 sequences, with roughly 60% occurring only once. The sequenced sample was esophageal tumor tissue. These receptors came from a male donor with esophageal squamous cell carcinoma. Each CDR3 is given with its conserved first and last residue. The D gene is left open where the match is weak. Some rows mark clone size as missing; the rest say once, few, many or name a class of expanded clone.

J gene: TRBJ2-7; clone size: .; D gene: .; V gene: TRBV7-2; CDR3 protein: CASSLGSYEQYF; CDR3 DNA: TGTGCCAGCAGCTTAGGGTCCTACGAGCAGTACTTC
J gene: TRBJ1-2; clone size: .; D gene: .; V gene: TRBV7-8; CDR3 protein: CASSLALDYGYTF; CDR3 DNA: TGTGCCAGCAGCTTAGCCTTGGACTATGGCTACACCTTC
J gene: TRBJ2-1; clone size: .; D gene: TRBD2; V gene: TRBV11-2; CDR3 protein: CASSLGTSGTYNEQFF; CDR3 DNA: TGTGCCAGCAGCTTAGGGACTAGCGGGACCTACAATGAGCAGTTCTTC
J gene: TRBJ2-3; clone size: .; D gene: .; V gene: TRBV7-2; CDR3 protein: CASSSFGFSTDTQYF; CDR3 DNA: TGTGCCAGCAGCTCTTTCGGGTTTAGCACAGATACGCAGTATTTT
J gene: TRBJ2-6; clone size: .; D gene: TRBD1; V gene: TRBV6-6; CDR3 protein: CASSIGQGGPGANVLTF; CDR3 DNA: TGTGCCAGCAGTATCGGACAGGGAGGACCTGGGGCCAACGTCCTGACTTTC
J gene: TRBJ2-7; clone size: .; D gene: TRBD1; V gene: TRBV20-1; CDR3 protein: CSAGPGQGAKYEQYF; CDR3 DNA: TGCAGTGCTGGCCCCGGACAGGGGGCTAAATACGAGCAGTACTTC
J gene: TRBJ2-1; clone size: .; D gene: TRBD1; V gene: TRBV7-2; CDR3 protein: CASMPGTGRHNEQFF; CDR3 DNA: TGTGCCAGCATGCCAGGGACAGGGCGCCACAATGAGCAGTTCTTC
J gene: TRBJ2-7; clone size: medium-sized; D gene: .; V gene: TRBV7-3; CDR3 protein: CASSFLLGRSLGGEQYF; CDR3 DNA: TGTGCCAGCAGCTTTTTACTCGGCCGCTCATTGGGGGGCGAGCAGTACTTC
J gene: TRBJ2-3; clone size: .; D gene: .; V gene: TRBV28; CDR3 protein: CASSRRDTGELYF; CDR3 DNA: TGTGCCAGCAGTCGACGAGACACCGGGGAGTTGTATTTT
J gene: TRBJ2-7; clone size: once; D gene: TRBD2; V gene: TRBV7-2; CDR3 protein: CASSASGPYEQYF; CDR3 DNA: TGTGCCAGCAGTGCTAGCGGTCCCTACGAGCAGTACTTC
J gene: TRBJ2-1; clone size: few; D gene: TRBD2; V gene: TRBV18; CDR3 protein: CASSPGTSGSPYNEQFF; CDR3 DNA: TGTGCCAGCTCACCAGGGACTAGCGGGAGTCCCTACAATGAGCAGTTCTTC
J gene: TRBJ2-2; clone size: many; D gene: TRBD1; V gene: TRBV14; CDR3 protein: CASSPRDRNTGELFF; CDR3 DNA: TGTGCCAGCAGCCCCCGGGACAGGAACACCGGGGAGCTGTTTTTT